This T cell receptor (beta chain) was observed in a study of blood T cell repertoires in COVID-19. V lost 7 bases and J lost 8; bases outside the gene matches: 8. The CDR3 covers 13 residues. Germline values: CDR1 LNHDA, CDR2 SQIVND (reference sequence). Assay: immunoSEQ multiplex PCR; the TCRdb copy retains only in-frame clones and omits some. This table holds fewer than 25,000 clones, around 88% found once. This chain uses TRBV19 with TRBJ1-2; TRBD1 matches at 9 bases. This clonotype was obtained from a human donor with acute or convalescent COVID-19. The donor label of this sample is uncertain. Sequencing input: peripheral blood. The CDR3 sequence: CASTQQGARGYTF. The DNA for the CDR3 is TGTGCCAGTACCCAACAGGGGGCAAGGGGCTACACCTTC.